This T cell receptor beta chain was sequenced in a study of memory CD4+ T cells and cytomegalovirus serostatus (dated by TCRdb to between 2019 and 2020). Concerning the study at large: The roughly 35 healthy Belgian adults in the cohort included 9 who were CMV seropositive and roughly 25 who were CMV seronegative. CD4+ memory TCRbeta repertoires of a Belgian cohort with known cytomegalovirus serostatus were sequenced in order to replicate a published TCR-based CMV serostatus classifier.

The Quick-DNA Microprep Kit was used to extract genomic DNA from the sorted cells. Amplification of TCRbeta DNA was done with the immunoSEQ hsTCRbeta kit, following the protocol from the manufacturer. TCRbeta libraries were sequenced on an Illumina MiSeq instrument. In the authors' own workflow: Removing out-of-frame sequences left 2,204,828 distinct TCRbeta sequences, an average of around 67,000 per individual. Each individual was scored using the number of 150 to 200 previously reported CMV-associated TCRbeta sequences that the individual carried and the total number of productive distinct TCRbeta sequences. A beta-binomial model was reimplemented in Python, and random forests from scikit-learn, run with default parameters, were trained on data from the US cohort. Classifier performance on the Belgian cohort was summarized as median AUC with percentile confidence intervals calculated over 10,000 bootstrap iterations. TCRdb retrieved this table from immuneACCESS and kept in-frame rearrangements only. Not all clones are present; in checked studies, unresolved V genes account for under half, and no reason is known for the remainder. V and J calls and clone size are as listed in that table; D and trimming were resolved from the DNA. In all, the sample holds under 40,000 clones, and roughly 85% of those were seen once. The ten largest clones capture about 5.8% of the sample.

Paper-wide results and their limitations: On the Belgian cohort, the classifier based on the original framework reached a median bootstrapped AUC of nearly 0.97, with a 95% CI of 0.76-1.00. The results were read as suggesting that the CMV-associated TCR signature is, for the most part, present in the CD4+ memory repertoire. Among the 150 or so previously reported CMV-associated TCRbeta sequences, some 62 showed up in the CD4+ memory repertoires, with each one found in between one and five individuals. For CMV serostatus prediction, a median bootstrapped AUC of about 0.96 was reached with the original framework, and a median bootstrapped AUC of approximately 0.89 was reached with a US-trained random forest. Only CD4+CD45RO+ memory cells were sequenced, in contrast to the original study, in which naive and memory CD4+ and CD8+ populations were covered.

With regard to this clone: Its binding antigen is unknown. Base qualities are not recorded, but no much larger clone differs from it by a single base.

From the cysteine up to the phenylalanine, the CDR3 has a length of 15 residues. The sequence is cut down to CDR3 DNA, 45 bases in frame from base 1. V gives up 2 bases and J gives up 0 bases, and the segment between their germline ends measures 8 bases. For CDR1 and CDR2, the germline V gene lists MDHEN and SYDVKM. Single viable CD3+CD4+CD8-CD45RO+ cells were sorted as memory CD4+ T cells on a FACSAria II. CMV serostatus was determined with a Roche Elecsys assay detecting serum IgG against CMV pp150, pp28, p38 and p52. Following thawing, total CD4+ T cells were enriched through positive selection using CD4 magnetic microbeads. The samples came from a different study that was designed specifically to examine the CD4+ T cell memory repertoire. Peripheral blood mononuclear cells were isolated and cryopreserved following standard operating procedures; serum was stored at -80 °C. The staining used CD3-PerCP (BW264/56), CD4-APC (RPA-T4), CD45RO-PE (UCHT1) and CD8-Pacific Orange (3B5) antibodies, and Sytox blue was used to exclude non-viable cells.

The clonotype was recovered from an adult in good health and CMV-seropositive. The sequenced sample was memory CD4+ T cells from blood. The chain uses TRBV28 and TRBJ1-5; no confident D gene assignment can be made. The CDR3 corresponds to CASSLRVNSNQPQHF. The nucleotides are TGTGCCAGCAGTTTACGGGTAAATAGCAATCAGCCCCAGCATTTT.